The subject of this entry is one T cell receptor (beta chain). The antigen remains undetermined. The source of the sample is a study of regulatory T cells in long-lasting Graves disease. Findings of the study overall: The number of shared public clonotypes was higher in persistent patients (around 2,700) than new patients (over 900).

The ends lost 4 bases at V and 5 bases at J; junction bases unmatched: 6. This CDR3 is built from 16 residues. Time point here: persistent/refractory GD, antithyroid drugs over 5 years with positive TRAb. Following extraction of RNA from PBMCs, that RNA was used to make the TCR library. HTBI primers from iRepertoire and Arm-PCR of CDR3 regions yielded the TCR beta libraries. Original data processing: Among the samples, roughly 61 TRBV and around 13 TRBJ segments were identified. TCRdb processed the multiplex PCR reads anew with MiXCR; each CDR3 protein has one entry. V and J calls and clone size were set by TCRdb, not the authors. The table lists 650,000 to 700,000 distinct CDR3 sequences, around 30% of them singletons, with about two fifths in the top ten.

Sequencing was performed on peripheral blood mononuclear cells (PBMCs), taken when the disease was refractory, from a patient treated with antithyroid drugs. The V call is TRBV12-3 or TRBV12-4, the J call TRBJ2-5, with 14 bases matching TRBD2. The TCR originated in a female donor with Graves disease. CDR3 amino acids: CASSWGLAGVVETQYF. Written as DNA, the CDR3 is TGTGCCAGCAGTTGGGGACTAGCGGGAGTCGTGGAGACCCAGTACTTC.